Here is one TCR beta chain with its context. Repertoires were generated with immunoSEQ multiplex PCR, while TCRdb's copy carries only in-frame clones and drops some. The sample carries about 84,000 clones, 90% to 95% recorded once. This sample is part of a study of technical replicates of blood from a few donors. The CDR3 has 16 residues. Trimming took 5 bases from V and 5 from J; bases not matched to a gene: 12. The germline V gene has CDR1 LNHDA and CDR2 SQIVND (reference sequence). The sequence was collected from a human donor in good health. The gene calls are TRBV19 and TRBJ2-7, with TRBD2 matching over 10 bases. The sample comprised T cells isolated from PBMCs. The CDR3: CASSAGLAGGWDEQYF. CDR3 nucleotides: TGTGCCAGTAGTGCGGGATTAGCGGGAGGTTGGGACGAGCAGTACTTC.